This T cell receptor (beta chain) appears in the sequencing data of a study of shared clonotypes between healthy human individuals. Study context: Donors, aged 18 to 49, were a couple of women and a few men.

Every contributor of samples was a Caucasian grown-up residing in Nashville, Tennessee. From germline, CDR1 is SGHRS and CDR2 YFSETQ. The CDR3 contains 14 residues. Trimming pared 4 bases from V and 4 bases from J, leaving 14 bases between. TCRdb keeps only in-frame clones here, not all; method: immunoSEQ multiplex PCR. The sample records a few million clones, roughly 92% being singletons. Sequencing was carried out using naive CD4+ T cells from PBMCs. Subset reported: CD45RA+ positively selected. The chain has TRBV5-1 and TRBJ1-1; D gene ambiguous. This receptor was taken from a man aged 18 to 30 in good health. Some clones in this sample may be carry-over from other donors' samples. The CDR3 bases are TGCGCCAGCAGCGAGTCGGGGTTGGGCACTGAAGCTTTCTTT. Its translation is CASSESGLGTEAFF.